Each of the 10 T cell receptor beta chains below was sequenced from the same sample in a study of blood T cells in healthy people across ages. A sample-barcoded 5' primer and a J-beta primer mix were used in a second PCR of roughly 7 to 11 cycles. TCRdb re-derived calls from the 5' RACE reads in MiXCR, one entry per CDR3 protein. The sample lists about 1.8 million distinct CDR3 sequences; 40% to 55% were seen once. The sample consisted of blood. These receptors originate from a woman aged 40 to 50 in good health.

The chain carries TRBV4-1 and TRBJ2-7, with D perhaps TRBD2 (6 bases). The J call may be faulty, since TRBJ2-4 better matches the DNA end. The CDR3 totals 16 residues. Germline V gives CDR1 MGHRA, CDR2 YSYEKL. This CDR3 is CASSQDGAGRKNIQYF. The CDR3 DNA reads as TGCGCCAGCAGCCAAGATGGCGCGGGGCGAAAAAACATTCAGTACTTC.

The DNA for the CDR3 is TGTGCCATCAGTGTTCCGGGACTTCTCACAGATACGCAGTATTTT. Translating it yields CAISVPGLLTDTQYF. The chain recombines TRBV10-3 with TRBJ2-3; D might be TRBD2 (6 bases). The CDR3 spans 15 residues. Per germline, CDR1 ENHRY and CDR2 SYGVKD. V was trimmed by 4 bases and J by 2 bases, leaving 13 bases between them.

There are a few counts of this clonotype. The chain employs TRBV4-1 and TRBJ1-2; 7 positions agree with TRBD1. The germline V gene encodes CDR1 MGHRA and CDR2 YSYEKL. J was trimmed by 6 bases and V by 1 base; bases with no gene match: 11. This CDR3 is built from 16 residues. CDR3 bases: TGCGCCAGCAGCCAAGTTTTAGGGGGCGCCGCGGATGGCTACACCTTC. This translates into CASSQVLGGAADGYTF.

In this sample, this clonotype turned up a few times. The V gene is TRBV20-1, the J gene TRBJ2-1; D is uncertain. CDR1 is DFQATT and CDR2 is SNEGSKA in the germline V gene (reference sequence). V lost 1 base, J lost 1 base, and 14 bases lay in between. This CDR3 comprises 16 residues. CDR3 amino acids: CSARAIAPSSYNEQFF. The CDR3 DNA reads as TGCAGTGCTAGAGCGATAGCCCCTAGTTCCTACAATGAGCAGTTCTTC.

The chain joins TRBV27 to TRBJ2-3; perhaps TRBD1 as D (6 bases). This CDR3 is 17 amino acids long. Trimming left V 11 bases short and J 0 bases short, with 24 bases between. CDR1 and CDR2 (germline): MNHEY, SMNVEV (reference sequence). CDR3 loop: CAGPPGHTRVSTDTQYF. CDR3 bases: TGTGCCGGCCCTCCGGGACACACGAGAGTCAGCACAGATACGCAGTATTTT.

V and J are TRBV20-1 and TRBJ2-1; D unclear. This CDR3 is 12 amino acids long. Trimming pared 0 bases from V and 10 bases from J, leaving 10 bases between. Per germline, CDR1 DFQATT and CDR2 SNEGSKA (reference sequence). CDR3 sequence: CSAREAPREQFF. The CDR3 bases are TGCAGTGCTAGAGAGGCGCCCAGAGAGCAGTTCTTC.

V usage is TRBV4-3 and J usage is TRBJ2-2, with TRBD2 matching over 9 bases. Germline CDR1 reads LGHNA; CDR2 reads YSLEER. The length of the CDR3 is 15 residues. The V and J ends lost 5 bases and 3 bases, in that order; junction bases with no gene match: 4. The CDR3 loop is CASSSGLADTGELFF. For the CDR3, the DNA is TGCGCCAGCAGCTCGGGACTAGCAGACACCGGGGAGCTGTTTTTT.

This clonotype was recorded once. The chain links TRBV20-1 to TRBJ2-7, with D possibly being TRBD2 (5 bases). The CDR3 spans 14 residues. CDR1 is DFQATT and CDR2 is SNEGSKA in the germline V gene (reference sequence). Trimming pared 0 bases from V and 7 bases from J, leaving 16 bases between. CDR3 bases: TGCAGTGCTAGAGAGGGGTCCGGGGTAGGGGAGCAGTACTTC. This sequence encodes CSAREGSGVGEQYF.

The chain is built from TRBV20-1 and TRBJ2-4, with D tentatively TRBD2 (5 bases). The V and J ends lost 0 bases and 5 bases respectively, with 8 bases between them. The germline V gene has CDR1 DFQATT and CDR2 SNEGSKA (reference sequence). The CDR3 runs to 13 residues. DNA of the CDR3: TGCAGTGCTAGAGAGTCCGGGGAAAACATTCAGTACTTC. It encodes CSARESGENIQYF.

The chain recombines TRBV7-3 with TRBJ2-1, with TRBD2 identical over 9 bases. CDR3 size: 20 residues. Germline CDR1 SGHTA, CDR2 FQGTGA. The V and J ends lost 2 bases and 4 bases, in that order; junction bases with no gene match: 18. The CDR3 nucleotides read TGTGCCAGCAGCTTAGGCGGGGGGGCCTTTAGAACCGACTTTTACAATGAGCAGTTCTTC. Translated: CASSLGGGAFRTDFYNEQFF.